This T cell receptor beta chain appears in the sequencing data of a study of Graves' ophthalmopathy and Graves' hyperthyroidism. For the study at large: At initial diagnosis, peripheral blood was obtained, and this preceded any treatment.

Aged 18 to 65, hyperthyroidism patients had new diagnoses of under 2 months' duration. Excluded were patients with other autoimmune diseases, uncontrolled infections, pregnancy or lactation. For repertoire sequencing, the TCR beta CDR3 regions were amplified from RNA transcripts. HTBI-primed RT-PCR formed the first round, and a multiplex PCR formed the second. TCRdb recomputed calls from the multiplex PCR reads with MiXCR, one row per CDR3 protein. The sample shows 400,000 to 450,000 distinct CDR3 sequences, 21% of them seen only once. This clonotype showed up many times. Antigen unknown. V was trimmed by 7 bases and J by 2 bases, leaving 15 bases between them. Germline CDR1 is ENHRY and CDR2 is SYGVKD. The CDR3 is 14 residues long. Findings and limits, study-wide: The model reached approximately 71% sensitivity and about 72% specificity for predicting ophthalmopathy progression.

The sequencing sample was made of peripheral blood. The genes are TRBV10-3 and TRBJ2-7, with D perhaps TRBD2 (6 bases). The sequence was obtained from a woman under 30 with stable Graves' hyperthyroidism. The CDR3 coding sequence is TGTGCCATCAAGGATGGGACTGGGACCTACGAGCAGTACTTC. Amino acid sequence: CAIKDGTGTYEQYF.